Below, 17 T cell receptor beta chains from the same sample are listed, as sequenced in a study of Graves' ophthalmopathy and Graves' hyperthyroidism. RNA transcripts provided the template for amplifying TCR beta CDR3 regions. Second-round multiplex PCR came after a first-round RT-PCR that employed HTBI primers. TCRdb reprocessed the multiplex PCR reads with MiXCR, giving one entry per CDR3 protein. The profile shows a few hundred thousand distinct CDR3 sequences, about 18% of them singletons. Sequencing was performed on peripheral blood. These receptors were obtained from an adult woman with stable Graves' hyperthyroidism.

In regard to this clonotype: A much larger clonotype is one base distant, so this may be a read error. The V call is TRBV5-5, the J call TRBJ1-1; no clear D. Germline assignment: CDR1 SGHKS and CDR2 YYEKEE (reference sequence). V was cut by 5 bases and J by 0 bases, with 5 bases left in between. This CDR3 is built from 12 residues. CDR3 sequence (DNA): TGTGCCAGCAGAGAGTTGAACACTGAAGCTTTCTTT. Its protein is CASRELNTEAFF. The variable domain in full, with the rest retrieved from reference TRBV5-5 and TRBJ1-1, is DAGVTQSPTHLIKTRGQQVTLRCSPISGHKSVSWYQQVLGQGPQFIFQYYEKEERGRGNFPDRFSARQFPNYSSELNVNALLLGDSALYLCASRELNTEAFFGQGTRLTVV.

As for this clonotype: The germline gene is not matched at one end of the junction; a read error may be the cause. This chain joins TRBV6-2 or TRBV6-3 and TRBJ1-1; tentatively, D is TRBD1 (5 bases). CDR1 is MNHEY, CDR2 SVGEGT, per germline. The CDR3 loop spans 12 amino acids. This chain's CDR3 is CASRRQTTEAFF. As DNA, the CDR3 is TGTGCGAGCAGGCGACAGACCACTGAAGCTTTCTTT.

This clonotype was observed many times. V is TRBV10-3 and J is TRBJ1-1; no clear D. Looked up from germline, CDR1 is ENHRY and CDR2 is SYGVKD. CDR3 length: 14 amino acids. Between the trimmed V and J ends, which lost 6 bases and 4 bases, there was a span of 15 bases. The CDR3 DNA reads TGTGCCATCAGGGGAACGGGCGAAGGCACTGAAGCTTTCTTT. This sequence encodes CAIRGTGEGTEAFF.

This clonotype was seen at least ten times. The rearrangement uses TRBV9 and TRBJ2-7; D remains unclear. From germline, CDR1 is SGDLS and CDR2 YYNGEE. Trimming pared 1 base from V and 0 bases from J, leaving 11 bases between. CDR3 length equals 15 residues. CDR3 DNA: TGTGCCAGCAGCGTATCGGCAGGTAGCTCCTACGAGCAGTACTTC. Encoded protein: CASSVSAGSSYEQYF.

This clonotype was detected many times. This rearrangement joins TRBV20-1 to TRBJ2-2; D remains unclear. The germline V gene encodes CDR1 DFQATT and CDR2 SNEGSKA (reference sequence). V was shortened by 1 base and J by 3 bases, with 6 bases between the two germline ends. CDR3 length: 13 residues. The CDR3 here is CSARARDTGELFF. The CDR3 coding sequence is TGCAGTGCTAGAGCTAGAGACACCGGGGAGCTGTTTTTT.

The chain recombines TRBV20-1 with TRBJ2-5, with 8 positions matching TRBD2. Germline V gene sequence: CDR1 DFQATT, CDR2 SNEGSKA (reference sequence). This CDR3 contains 16 residues. Trimming removed 0 bases from V and 2 bases from J; junction bases left unmatched: 8. CDR3 sequence (DNA): TGCAGTGCTAGAGATGGAGCGGGGGTCGTTCAAGAGACCCAGTACTTC. Translated: CSARDGAGVVQETQYF.

This clonotype was detected only a few times. The chain employs TRBV5-1 and TRBJ2-2; D might be TRBD1 (6 bases). The germline V gene encodes CDR1 SGHRS and CDR2 YFSETQ. Trimming cost V 3 bases and J 4 bases, with 10 bases left between them. The CDR3 contains 14 residues. The chain's CDR3 is CASSWTEATGELFF. CDR3 coding DNA: TGCGCCAGCAGCTGGACAGAAGCCACCGGGGAGCTGTTTTTT.

In this sample, this clonotype turned up many times. This chain connects TRBV11-1 to TRBJ1-5; 7 bases are a match to TRBD1. Germline V gene sequence: CDR1 SGHAT, CDR2 FQDESV (reference sequence). The CDR3 loop spans 16 amino acids. J gave up 5 bases and V 1 base, and 8 bases lay outside the gene matches. The CDR3 bases are TGTGCCAGCAGCTTAGACCGACAGGGAAGCCATCAGCCCCAGCATTTT. Protein product: CASSLDRQGSHQPQHF.

This clonotype was recorded many times. The chain is built from TRBV19 and TRBJ2-7, with unresolved D. The CDR3 contains 13 residues. Germline values: CDR1 LNHDA, CDR2 SQIVND (reference sequence). Between the trimmed V and J ends, which lost 3 bases and 3 bases, there was a span of 9 bases. The CDR3 nucleotides are TGTGCCAGTAGTATCCGGCCGGACTACGAGCAGTACTTC. Its protein product is CASSIRPDYEQYF.

Ten or more counts support this clonotype. The chain has TRBV11-2 and TRBJ1-1; D unclear. The CDR3 covers 15 residues. From germline, CDR1 is SGHAT and CDR2 FQNNGV. The V and J ends lost 1 base and 0 bases respectively, with 9 bases between them. Here the CDR3 DNA reads TGTGCCAGCAGCTTAGTTGGCCAGCTGAACACTGAAGCTTTCTTT. It translates to CASSLVGQLNTEAFF.

The gene calls are TRBV6-1 and TRBJ1-1, with D unresolved. V was pared by 2 bases and J by 6 bases, with 10 bases between. The germline V gene encodes CDR1 MNHNS and CDR2 SASEGT. This CDR3 is built from 13 residues. Written as DNA, the CDR3 is TGTGCCAGCAGTGAATTGGGCTCCCCTGAAGCTTTCTTT. Amino acids: CASSELGSPEAFF.

V and J are TRBV6-1 and TRBJ2-7, with 7 bases that match TRBD2. J lost 0 bases, V lost 6 bases, and 8 bases had no gene match. Germline V lookup: CDR1 MNHNS, CDR2 SASEGT. There are 15 residues in the CDR3. CDR3 nucleotide sequence: TGTGCCAGCAGCCAGACTAGCTTCTCCTCCTACGAGCAGTACTTC. It is translated as CASSQTSFSSYEQYF.

This clonotype has only a few counts. The rearrangement joins TRBV6-2 or TRBV6-3 to TRBJ2-4, with D perhaps matching TRBD1 (6 bases). This CDR3 is built from 17 residues. With 2 bases removed from V and 0 bases from J, the gap between germline ends came to 14 bases. CDR1 and CDR2 from the germline V gene are MNHEY and SVGEGT. The CDR3 coding sequence is TGTGCCAGCAGTTACCGGACAGACAGAATAGCCAAAAACATTCAGTACTTC. Amino acids: CASSYRTDRIAKNIQYF.

Concerning this clonotype itself: At one end, the junction sequence differs from germline, possibly due to a read error. This chain connects TRBV6-1 to TRBJ2-5, with TRBD2 as a possible D gene (7 bases). The CDR3 is 12 amino acids. CDR1 MNHNS and CDR2 SASEGT come from the germline V gene. The CDR3, as DNA: TGTGCCAGCAGTCCCCGGGGGGCGAATTTTAACTTC. It translates to CASSPRGANFNF.

This clonotype has at least ten counts. The chain combines TRBV15 with TRBJ2-7, with 10 bases fitting TRBD2. From germline, CDR1 is LNHNV and CDR2 YYDKDF (reference sequence). The CDR3 runs 15 residues. Losses at the gene ends were 1 base for V and 6 bases for J; bases not matched to a gene: 6. CDR3 in amino acids: CATSRAVSGRGEQYF. The CDR3 region has the DNA TGTGCCACCAGCAGAGCGGTGAGCGGGAGGGGCGAGCAGTACTTC. The full variable domain, its missing parts supplied by reference TRBV15 and TRBJ2-7, is DAMVIQNPRYQVTQFGKPVTLSCSQTLNHNVMYWYQQKSSQAPKLLFHYYDKDFNNEADTPDNFQSRRPNTSFCFLDIRSPGLGDTAMYLCATSRAVSGRGEQYFGPGTRLTVT.

V gene TRBV28 combines with J gene TRBJ2-2; 9 bases map to TRBD1. Germline CDR1 MDHEN, CDR2 SYDVKM. The length of the CDR3 is 16 residues. The J segment lost 5 bases and the V segment lost 5 bases, leaving 9 bases of the junction unmatched. CDR3 DNA: TGTGCCAGCAGTATCTCGGGGACAGGGAAGACCGGGGAGCTGTTTTTT. Amino acid sequence: CASSISGTGKTGELFF. The variable domain in full, completed from reference TRBV28 and TRBJ2-2, reads DVKVTQSSRYLVKRTGEKVFLECVQDMDHENMFWYRQDPGLGLRLIYFSYDVKMKEKGDIPEGYSVSREKKERFSLILESASTNQTSMYLCASSISGTGKTGELFFGEGSRLTVL.

There are many counts of this clonotype. The V call is TRBV29-1, the J call TRBJ2-7, with D hard to call. V lost 1 base and J 3 bases, leaving 22 bases between the germline ends. This CDR3 region has 17 residues. CDR1 and CDR2 from the germline V gene are SQVTM and ANQGSEA. The CDR3 DNA reads TGCAGCGTTGAAGTGGGGATTCGCGATACCCTCAACTACGAGCAGTACTTC. It specifies CSVEVGIRDTLNYEQYF.